This section outlines one T cell receptor beta chain sequence together with its context. Its specificity is unknown. The sequencing template was cDNA reverse transcribed from extracted RNA. Generated by immunoSEQ multiplex PCR, the TCRdb table keeps only in-frame clones and is missing some. This table has roughly 100,000 clones, approximately 84% appearing once. Treatment here: oral pan-JAK inhibitor, 5-10 mg twice daily. Cell sorting was applied to PBMCs, and CD4+ and CD8+ T cells were collected. The record originates from a study of CD8+ T cells in alopecia areata. Germline V gene lookup returns CDR1 SGHVS and CDR2 FQNEAQ. The CDR3 has 16 residues. V lost 1 base and J lost 2, with 11 bases in between. Points from the study as a whole: During tofacitinib treatment, many expanded lesional clones remained in scalp and blood.

The gene calls are TRBV7-8 and TRBJ2-2; D perhaps matches TRBD1 (5 bases). The sequence came from a human donor with alopecia areata. The sequenced sample was CD8+ T cells sorted from blood, obtained between weeks 30 and 35, from a patient treated with tofacitinib. CDR3 nucleotides: TGTGCCAGCAGCTTAGTTCAGGGTCTCAACACCGGGGAGCTGTTTTTT. It codes for CASSLVQGLNTGELFF. The full variable domain, with the rest looked up from reference TRBV7-8 and TRBJ2-2, is GAGVSQSPRYKVAKRGQDVALRCDPISGHVSLFWYQQALGQGPEFLTYFQNEAQLDKSGLPSDRFFAERPEGSVSTLKIQRTQQEDSAVYLCASSLVQGLNTGELFFGEGSRLTVL.